This T cell receptor (beta chain) was captured by sequencing in a study of blood T cell repertoires in COVID-19. Study details: Acute and convalescent COVID-19 samples came from the United States, Italy and Spain.

CDR1 is SGDLS and CDR2 is YYNGEE in the germline V gene. The CDR3 has 14 residues. V was trimmed by 0 bases and J by 0 bases, leaving 4 bases between them. Some clones are missing from TCRdb's copy, which holds only in-frame ones; the method was immunoSEQ multiplex PCR. The repertoire holds approximately 75,000 clones, around nine tenths seen once, with roughly 7.2% in the top ten. V gene TRBV9 combines with J gene TRBJ1-3; no clear D gene. The material sequenced was peripheral blood. This receptor was taken from a human donor in a cohort sampled during active COVID-19. The CDR3 DNA reads TGTGCCAGCAGCGTAGGGAGCTCTGGAAACACCATATATTTT. It codes for CASSVGSSGNTIYF.